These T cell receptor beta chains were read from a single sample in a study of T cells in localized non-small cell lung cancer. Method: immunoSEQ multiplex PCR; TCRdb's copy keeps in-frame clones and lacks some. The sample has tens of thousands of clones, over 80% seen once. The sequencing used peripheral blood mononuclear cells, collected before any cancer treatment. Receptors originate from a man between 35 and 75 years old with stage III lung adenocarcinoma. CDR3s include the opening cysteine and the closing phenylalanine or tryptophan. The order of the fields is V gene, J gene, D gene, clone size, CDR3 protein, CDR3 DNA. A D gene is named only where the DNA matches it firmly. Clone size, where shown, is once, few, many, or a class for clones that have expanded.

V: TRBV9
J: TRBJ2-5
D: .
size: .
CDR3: CASSGGDPTVGTQYF
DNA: TGTGCCAGCAGCGGCGGGGACCCCACGGTCGGGACCCAGTACTTC

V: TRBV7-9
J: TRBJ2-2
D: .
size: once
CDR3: CASSFMATGELFF
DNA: TGTGCCAGCAGCTTCATGGCTACCGGGGAGCTGTTTTTT

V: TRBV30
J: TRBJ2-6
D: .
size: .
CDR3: CASSRSGANVLTF
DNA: TGTGCCTCCTCCCGTTCTGGGGCCAACGTCCTGACTTTC

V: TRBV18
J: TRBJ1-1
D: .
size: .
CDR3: CASSPWRGVGGGMNTEAFF
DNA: TGTGCCAGCTCACCATGGCGTGGCGTAGGGGGAGGGATGAACACTGAAGCTTTCTTT

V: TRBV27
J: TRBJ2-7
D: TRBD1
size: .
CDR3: CASSFVTGSHEQYF
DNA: TGTGCCAGCAGTTTCGTGACAGGGAGTCACGAGCAGTACTTC

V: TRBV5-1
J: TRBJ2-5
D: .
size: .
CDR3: CASSLGLTSAETQYF
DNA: TGCGCCAGCAGCTTGGGACTAACGTCGGCGGAGACCCAGTACTTC

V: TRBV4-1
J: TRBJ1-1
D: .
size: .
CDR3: CASSQPTGNYTEAFF
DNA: TGCGCCAGCAGCCAACCGACAGGAAACTACACTGAAGCTTTCTTT

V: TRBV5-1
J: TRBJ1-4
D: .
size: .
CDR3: CASRIATNEKLFF
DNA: TGCGCCAGCAGAATTGCAACTAATGAAAAACTGTTTTTT

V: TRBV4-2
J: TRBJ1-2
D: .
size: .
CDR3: CASSPLGGNLGYGYTF
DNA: TGTGCCAGCAGCCCCTTAGGGGGGAACCTTGGGTATGGCTACACCTTC

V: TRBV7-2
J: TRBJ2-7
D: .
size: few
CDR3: CASSPWERFYEQYF
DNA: TGTGCCAGCAGCCCCTGGGAAAGATTCTACGAGCAGTACTTC

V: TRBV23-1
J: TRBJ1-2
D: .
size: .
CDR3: CASSQSSQARNYGYTF
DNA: TGCGCCAGCAGTCAATCGTCACAGGCTCGGAACTATGGCTACACCTTC

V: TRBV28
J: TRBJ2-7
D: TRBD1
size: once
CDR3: CASRSSPRGGAYEQYF
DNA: TGTGCCAGCCGCTCCTCTCCGCGAGGGGGCGCATACGAGCAGTACTTC

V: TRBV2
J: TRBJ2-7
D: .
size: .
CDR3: CASSRGAGTGTYEQYF
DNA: TGTGCCAGCTCCCGAGGGGCAGGGACTGGGACCTACGAGCAGTACTTC

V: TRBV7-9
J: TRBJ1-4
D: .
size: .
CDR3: CASSSATNEKLFF
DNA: TGTGCCAGCAGCTCCGCAACTAATGAAAAACTGTTTTTT

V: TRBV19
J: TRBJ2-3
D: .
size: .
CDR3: CASSPSSTDTQYF
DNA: TGTGCCAGTAGCCCTAGCAGCACAGATACGCAGTATTTT

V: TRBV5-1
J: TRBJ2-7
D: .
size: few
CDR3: CASSLRGESYEQYF
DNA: TGCGCCAGCAGCTTGAGAGGGGAGTCCTACGAGCAGTACTTC

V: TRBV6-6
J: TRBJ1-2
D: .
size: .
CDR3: CASSPGGGGYGYTF
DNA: TGTGCCAGCAGCCCGGGAGGGGGGGGATATGGCTACACCTTC

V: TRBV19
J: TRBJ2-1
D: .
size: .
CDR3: CASSVLRAYNEQFF
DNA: TGTGCCAGTAGTGTCTTGAGGGCCTACAATGAGCAGTTCTTC

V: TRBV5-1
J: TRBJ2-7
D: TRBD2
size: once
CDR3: CASSRLAPDPPYEQYF
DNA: TGCGCCAGCAGTCGACTAGCGCCCGACCCACCCTACGAGCAGTACTTC

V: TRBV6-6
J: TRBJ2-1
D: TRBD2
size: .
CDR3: CASNLGLAAYNEQFF
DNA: TGTGCCAGCAATCTGGGACTAGCGGCTTACAATGAGCAGTTCTTC

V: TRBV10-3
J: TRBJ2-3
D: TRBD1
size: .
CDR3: CAIRPGQGTDTQYF
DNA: TGTGCCATCAGGCCGGGACAGGGAACAGATACGCAGTATTTT

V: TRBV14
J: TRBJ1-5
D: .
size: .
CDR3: CASSQDRGNRDQPQHF
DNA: TGTGCCAGCAGCCAAGATAGAGGGAACAGGGATCAGCCCCAGCATTTT

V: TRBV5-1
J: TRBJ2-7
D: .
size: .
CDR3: CASSLSGYEQYF
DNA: TGCGCCAGCAGCTTATCAGGGTACGAGCAGTACTTC

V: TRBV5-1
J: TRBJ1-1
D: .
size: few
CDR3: CASSFEMYTEAFF
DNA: TGCGCCAGCAGCTTCGAGATGTACACTGAAGCTTTCTTT

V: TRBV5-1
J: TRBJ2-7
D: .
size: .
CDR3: CASSLTPYEQYF
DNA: TGCGCCAGCAGCTTGACCCCCTACGAGCAGTACTTC

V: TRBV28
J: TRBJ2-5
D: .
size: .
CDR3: CASSFEGYQETQYF
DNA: TGTGCCAGCAGTTTCGAAGGGTACCAAGAGACCCAGTACTTC

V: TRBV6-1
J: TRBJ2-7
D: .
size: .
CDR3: CASSTASGTGYEQYF
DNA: TGTGCCAGCAGTACAGCATCCGGGACGGGCTACGAGCAGTACTTC

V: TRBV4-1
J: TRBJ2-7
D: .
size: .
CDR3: CASSQSEGQTRHEQYF
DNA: TGCGCCAGCAGCCAGTCCGAGGGGCAGACTAGGCACGAGCAGTACTTC

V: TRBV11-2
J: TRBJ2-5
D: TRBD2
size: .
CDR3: CASSLDWVLAGMETQYF
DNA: TGTGCCAGCAGCTTAGATTGGGTCCTAGCGGGGATGGAGACCCAGTACTTC

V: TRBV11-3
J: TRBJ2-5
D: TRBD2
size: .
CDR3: CASSLVAGFETQYF
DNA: TGTGCCAGCAGCTTAGTAGCGGGATTTGAGACCCAGTACTTC

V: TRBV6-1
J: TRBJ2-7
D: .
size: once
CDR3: CASSTDRTSYEQYF
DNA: TGTGCCAGCAGTACGGACAGAACATCCTACGAGCAGTACTTC

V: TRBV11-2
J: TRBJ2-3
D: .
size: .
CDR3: CASSSTGQGGDTQYF
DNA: TGTGCCAGCAGCTCAACCGGGCAGGGGGGAGATACGCAGTATTTT

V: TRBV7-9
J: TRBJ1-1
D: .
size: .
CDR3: CASSKGRLNTEAFF
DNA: TGTGCCAGCAGCAAAGGACGGTTGAACACTGAAGCTTTCTTT

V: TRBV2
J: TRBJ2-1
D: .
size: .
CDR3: CASSDTNNEFF
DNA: TGTGCCAGCAGTGATACGAACAATGAGTTCTTC